The TCR beta chain described here comes from a study of cytomegalovirus exposure and HLA in healthy donors. About the study: Unique TCR beta sequences numbering 120 million or so came from some 200 million T cells in an earlier analysis.

V was pared by 5 bases and J by 9 bases, with 5 bases of the junction left unmatched. The CDR3 totals 12 residues. Germline V gives CDR1 SGHNT, CDR2 YENEEA. The PCR was carried out with 60 Vbeta primers and 13 Jbeta primers. TCRdb keeps only in-frame clones here, not all; method: immunoSEQ multiplex PCR. The top ten clones hold 2.1% of a sample with 150,000 to 200,000 clones, around 81% of them seen once. This chain uses TRBV11-3 with TRBJ2-3; 7 nucleotides align to TRBD2. The sequencing sample was made of PBMCs. This sequence was found in a young woman in good health and CMV-seropositive. In DNA, the CDR3 is TGTGCCAGCAGCCCTCCTAGCGGAACGCAGTATTTT. It encodes CASSPPSGTQYF.